This is a list of T cell receptor beta chains from one sample in a study of shared clonotypes between healthy human individuals. Profiled with immunoSEQ multiplex PCR; TCRdb holds only in-frame clones, not every one. The sample includes about 680,000 clones, 90% to 95% seen only once; the top ten take about a quarter. Sequencing was performed on naive CD8+ T cells sorted from blood. These receptors were collected from a man aged 25-45 years in good health. Both conserved end residues are part of each CDR3. Each record gives: J gene, D gene, clone size, V gene, CDR3 protein, CDR3 DNA. D genes are given only for firm matches. Only part of the rows carry a size: once, few, many, or a class if the clone is expanded.

j_call: TRBJ2-7; d_call: TRBD2; clone_size: -; v_call: TRBV11-2; cdr3_aa: CASSTYLAVGDYEQYF; cdr3_nt: TGTGCCAGCAGCACTTACCTAGCGGTAGGCGACTACGAGCAGTACTTC
j_call: TRBJ2-7; d_call: TRBD2; clone_size: -; v_call: TRBV5-5; cdr3_aa: CASSLEAGGSLRKQYF; cdr3_nt: TGTGCCAGCAGCTTGGAAGCGGGAGGTTCTTTACGGAAGCAGTACTTC
j_call: TRBJ2-7; d_call: TRBD1; clone_size: -; v_call: TRBV29-1; cdr3_aa: CSASGTGDEQYF; cdr3_nt: TGCAGCGCTTCCGGGACAGGGGACGAGCAGTACTTC
j_call: TRBJ2-6; d_call: -; clone_size: once; v_call: TRBV4-2; cdr3_aa: CASSSTRGANVLTF; cdr3_nt: TGTGCCAGCAGCTCAACGCGGGGGGCCAACGTCCTGACTTTC
j_call: TRBJ2-2; d_call: TRBD2; clone_size: -; v_call: TRBV27; cdr3_aa: CASTNRLAGEPWFGELFF; cdr3_nt: TGTGCCAGCACCAACCGACTAGCGGGAGAACCCTGGTTCGGGGAGCTGTTTTTT
j_call: TRBJ2-5; d_call: TRBD1; clone_size: -; v_call: TRBV27; cdr3_aa: CASSLFRDRDSGETQYF; cdr3_nt: TGTGCCAGCAGTTTATTCCGGGACAGGGATTCGGGGGAGACCCAGTACTTC
j_call: TRBJ2-2; d_call: -; clone_size: -; v_call: TRBV27; cdr3_aa: CASSVVAGELFF; cdr3_nt: TGTGCCAGCAGTGTGGTTGCCGGGGAGCTGTTTTTT
j_call: TRBJ1-1; d_call: TRBD1; clone_size: -; v_call: TRBV25-1; cdr3_aa: CASSKTGSLEAFF; cdr3_nt: TGTGCCAGCAGTAAGACAGGGTCCCTGGAAGCTTTCTTT
j_call: TRBJ2-5; d_call: -; clone_size: -; v_call: TRBV2; cdr3_aa: CASSVLETQYF; cdr3_nt: TGTGCCAGCAGTGTTCTCGAGACCCAGTACTTC
j_call: TRBJ2-1; d_call: -; clone_size: -; v_call: TRBV7-8; cdr3_aa: CASSLEAKRLYNEQFF; cdr3_nt: TGTGCCAGCAGCTTGGAAGCTAAGAGGCTCTACAATGAGCAGTTCTTC
j_call: TRBJ2-1; d_call: -; clone_size: -; v_call: TRBV11-2; cdr3_aa: CASRAPGTWPHEQFF; cdr3_nt: TGTGCCAGCAGGGCTCCCGGGACTTGGCCCCATGAGCAGTTCTTC
j_call: TRBJ2-3; d_call: TRBD2; clone_size: -; v_call: TRBV4-1; cdr3_aa: CASSRQSGGDGTDTQYF; cdr3_nt: TGCGCCAGCAGCCGACAAAGCGGGGGTGATGGCACAGATACGCAGTATTTT
j_call: TRBJ2-2; d_call: -; clone_size: few; v_call: TRBV4-1; cdr3_aa: CASSTTPDTGELFF; cdr3_nt: TGCGCCAGCAGTACAACTCCGGACACCGGGGAGCTGTTTTTT
j_call: TRBJ2-5; d_call: TRBD2; clone_size: -; v_call: TRBV4-2; cdr3_aa: CASSPWVSGAGQETQYF; cdr3_nt: TGTGCCAGCAGCCCCTGGGTTAGCGGGGCGGGGCAGGAGACCCAGTACTTC
j_call: TRBJ1-2; d_call: -; clone_size: -; v_call: TRBV2; cdr3_aa: CASRASGSPSNYGYTF; cdr3_nt: TGTGCCAGCAGGGCCTCGGGTAGCCCCTCTAACTATGGCTACACCTTC
j_call: TRBJ2-1; d_call: -; clone_size: -; v_call: TRBV9; cdr3_aa: CASGRDPLF; cdr3_nt: TGTGCCAGCGGGCGGGATCCACTCTTC
j_call: TRBJ2-5; d_call: -; clone_size: once; v_call: TRBV7-9; cdr3_aa: CASSLVIEGQETQYF; cdr3_nt: TGTGCCAGCAGCTTAGTGATTGAGGGTCAAGAGACCCAGTACTTC
j_call: TRBJ2-7; d_call: TRBD2; clone_size: once; v_call: TRBV9; cdr3_aa: CASSAETSGSYHEQYF; cdr3_nt: TGTGCCAGCAGCGCCGAGACTAGCGGGAGTTACCACGAGCAGTACTTC
j_call: TRBJ2-7; d_call: TRBD1; clone_size: once; v_call: TRBV27; cdr3_aa: CASSLNRGAAYEQYF; cdr3_nt: TGTGCCAGCAGTTTAAACAGGGGGGCCGCCTACGAGCAGTACTTC
j_call: TRBJ2-7; d_call: -; clone_size: -; v_call: TRBV29-1; cdr3_aa: CSVGAGSSYEQYF; cdr3_nt: TGCAGCGTTGGGGCGGGTAGCTCCTACGAGCAGTACTTC
j_call: TRBJ2-7; d_call: TRBD2; clone_size: -; v_call: TRBV7-2; cdr3_aa: CASSLRVGLAGVHEQYF; cdr3_nt: TGTGCCAGCAGCTTACGGGTTGGACTAGCGGGCGTCCACGAGCAGTACTTC
j_call: TRBJ2-7; d_call: -; clone_size: -; v_call: TRBV21-1; cdr3_aa: CASSPPRRARFSYEQYF; cdr3_nt: TGTGCCAGCAGCCCCCCTCGGAGGGCAAGGTTCTCCTACGAGCAGTACTTC
j_call: TRBJ2-1; d_call: -; clone_size: -; v_call: TRBV4-1; cdr3_aa: CASSQDPGLSYNEQFF; cdr3_nt: TGCGCCAGCAGCCAAGATCCTGGGTTGTCCTACAATGAGCAGTTCTTC
j_call: TRBJ2-5; d_call: -; clone_size: -; v_call: TRBV2; cdr3_aa: CASKGRTNSQETQYF; cdr3_nt: TGTGCCAGCAAGGGCCGCACGAATAGCCAAGAGACCCAGTACTTC
j_call: TRBJ2-2; d_call: -; clone_size: -; v_call: TRBV27; cdr3_aa: CASSFTRQTILTEIQNTGELFF; cdr3_nt: TGTGCCAGCAGTTTTACCAGGCAGACCATTTTGACAGAAATTCAGAACACCGGGGAGCTGTTTTTT
j_call: TRBJ1-1; d_call: -; clone_size: -; v_call: TRBV29-1; cdr3_aa: CSVGGSEAFF; cdr3_nt: TGCAGCGTTGGGGGGTCTGAAGCTTTCTTT
j_call: TRBJ2-7; d_call: TRBD2; clone_size: -; v_call: TRBV7-9; cdr3_aa: CASSLALAGKFHEQYF; cdr3_nt: TGTGCCAGCAGCTTAGCCCTAGCGGGAAAGTTCCACGAGCAGTACTTC
j_call: TRBJ1-2; d_call: -; clone_size: -; v_call: TRBV19; cdr3_aa: CASKDPEANYGYTF; cdr3_nt: TGTGCCAGTAAAGACCCCGAAGCCAACTATGGCTACACCTTC
j_call: TRBJ2-1; d_call: -; clone_size: -; v_call: TRBV4-1; cdr3_aa: CASSQEWSSSDEQFF; cdr3_nt: TGCGCCAGCAGCCAAGAGTGGAGTAGTTCCGATGAGCAGTTCTTC
j_call: TRBJ2-3; d_call: -; clone_size: -; v_call: TRBV18; cdr3_aa: CASSPRTESTDTQYF; cdr3_nt: TGTGCCAGCTCACCTCGGACTGAAAGCACAGATACGCAGTATTTT
j_call: TRBJ2-1; d_call: -; clone_size: -; v_call: TRBV10-1; cdr3_aa: CASSESPRGPVGNEQFF; cdr3_nt: TGCGCCAGCAGTGAGTCGCCAAGGGGCCCCGTAGGCAATGAGCAGTTCTTC
j_call: TRBJ1-5; d_call: -; clone_size: -; v_call: TRBV4-1; cdr3_aa: CASSRDTNQPQHF; cdr3_nt: TGCGCCAGCAGCCGAGATACCAATCAGCCCCAGCATTTT
j_call: TRBJ2-1; d_call: TRBD2; clone_size: -; v_call: TRBV5-8; cdr3_aa: CASSWGASGYNEQFF; cdr3_nt: TGTGCCAGCAGCTGGGGAGCTAGCGGGTACAATGAGCAGTTCTTC
j_call: TRBJ2-1; d_call: -; clone_size: once; v_call: TRBV29-1; cdr3_aa: CSAFLGSYNEQFF; cdr3_nt: TGCAGCGCCTTCCTTGGCAGCTACAATGAGCAGTTCTTC
j_call: TRBJ2-2; d_call: TRBD1; clone_size: -; v_call: TRBV2; cdr3_aa: CASSELQGATGELFF; cdr3_nt: TGTGCCAGCAGTGAATTGCAGGGGGCTACCGGGGAGCTGTTTTTT
j_call: TRBJ2-5; d_call: TRBD1; clone_size: -; v_call: TRBV7-9; cdr3_aa: CASSFSTGDGETQYF; cdr3_nt: TGTGCCAGCAGCTTCTCGACAGGGGATGGAGAGACCCAGTACTTC
j_call: TRBJ2-1; d_call: TRBD2; clone_size: -; v_call: TRBV29-1; cdr3_aa: CSILSGLATYNEQFF; cdr3_nt: TGCAGCATCCTCTCGGGACTAGCCACCTACAATGAGCAGTTCTTC